The entry below describes one T cell receptor (beta chain). Its antigen is not known. This sample is drawn from a study of Ad26.COV2.S vaccination and SARS-CoV-2 variants. Study context: Donor allocation was to the COV1001 Ad26.COV2.S trial arm. Findings of the study overall: Measurement of non-spike TCR breadth gave similar results in vaccine and placebo recipients. Once vaccination had occurred, spike-specific CD8+ and CD4+ T cell responses reportedly showed substantial breadth.

Assay: immunoSEQ multiplex PCR; the TCRdb copy retains only in-frame clones and omits some. Here the sample spans 200,000 to 250,000 clones, 85% to 90% being singletons. Documented treatment: some 19 received Ad26.COV2.S at low or high dose, single or two shots; roughly five received placebo; per-sample allocation not given. Sampling took place 63 days after the first vaccine or placebo injection. Looked up from germline, CDR1 is SGHDN and CDR2 is FVKESK. J gave up 1 base and V 5 bases, and 6 bases lay outside the gene matches. This CDR3 has 15 residues. The chain combines TRBV14 with TRBJ2-7, with TRBD1 identical over 9 bases. The specimen was peripheral blood, collected in a trial of Ad26.COV2.S vaccine versus placebo. The source of this sequence is a person aged 18-60 years who received the Ad26.COV2.S COVID-19 vaccine or a placebo. This CDR3 is CASSDIQGASYEQYF. CDR3 DNA: TGTGCCAGCAGCGACATACAGGGGGCTTCCTACGAGCAGTACTTC.